The sequence of this T cell receptor beta chain was determined in a study of monozygotic twins with inflammatory bowel disease. Study-wide results and caveats: There was no way to distinguish the different T cell subtypes. Repertoire similarity did not differ between concordant and discordant twins, perhaps due to limited power.

Whole blood that had not undergone T cell sorting provided the isolated total RNA. After re-calling the 5' RACE reads, TCRdb lists one entry per CDR3 protein, DNA absent. The sample is made up of around 400,000 distinct CDR3 sequences, and the top ten hold 2% to 2.5% of it. The length of the CDR3 is 16 residues. The V gene's germline CDR1 is SGHRS and CDR2 YFSETQ. As to this clonotype: The target antigen is unknown.

The V call is TRBV5-1, the J call TRBJ1-1; lacking DNA, the TRBD1 call made by TCRdb goes unchecked. Sequencing input: blood. The origin of this receptor is a human donor with ulcerative colitis or Crohn's disease, or a healthy co-twin of an affected twin (not recorded which). The CDR3 is CASSLALGQEDTEAFF.